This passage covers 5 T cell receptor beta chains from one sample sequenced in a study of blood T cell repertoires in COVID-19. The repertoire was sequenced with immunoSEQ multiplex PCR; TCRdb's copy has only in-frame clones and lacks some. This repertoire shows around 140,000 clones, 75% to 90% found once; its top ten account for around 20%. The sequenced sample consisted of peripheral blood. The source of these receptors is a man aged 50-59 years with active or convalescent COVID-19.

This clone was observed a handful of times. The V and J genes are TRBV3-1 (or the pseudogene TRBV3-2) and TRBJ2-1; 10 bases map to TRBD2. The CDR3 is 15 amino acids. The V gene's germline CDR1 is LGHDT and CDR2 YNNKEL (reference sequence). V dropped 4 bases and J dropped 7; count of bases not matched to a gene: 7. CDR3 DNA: TGTGCCAGCAGCCCCCCGGGACTAGCGATTAATGAGCAGTTCTTC. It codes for CASSPPGLAINEQFF.

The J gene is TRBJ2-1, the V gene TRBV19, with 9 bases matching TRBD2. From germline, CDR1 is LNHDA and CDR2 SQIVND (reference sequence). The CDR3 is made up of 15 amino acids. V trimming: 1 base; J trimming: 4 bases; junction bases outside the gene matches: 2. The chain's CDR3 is CASSIAAGGYNEQFF. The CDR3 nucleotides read TGTGCCAGTAGTATAGCGGCGGGAGGGTACAATGAGCAGTTCTTC.

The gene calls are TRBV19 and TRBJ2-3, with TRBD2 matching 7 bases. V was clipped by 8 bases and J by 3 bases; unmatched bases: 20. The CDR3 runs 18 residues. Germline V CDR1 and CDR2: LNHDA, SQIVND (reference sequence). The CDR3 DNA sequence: TGTGCCAGTTCTCCAGCGGGAAGGACCCTTGTAGGAACAGATACGCAGTATTTT. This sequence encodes CASSPAGRTLVGTDTQYF.

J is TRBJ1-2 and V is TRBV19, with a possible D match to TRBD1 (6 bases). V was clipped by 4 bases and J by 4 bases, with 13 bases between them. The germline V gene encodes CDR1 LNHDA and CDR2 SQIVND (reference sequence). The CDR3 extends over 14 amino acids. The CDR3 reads CASSTGDNSYGYTF. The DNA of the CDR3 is TGTGCCAGTAGTACCGGGGACAACAGCTATGGCTACACCTTC.

The CDR3 coding sequence is TGTGCCAGCAGCAAGGGACAGATAGGCTACGAGCAGTACTTC. It codes for CASSKGQIGYEQYF. The genes are TRBV21-1 and TRBJ2-7; the table's D call TRBD1 went unverified against the DNA. TRBV21-1 is noted as a pseudogene. This CDR3 has 14 residues.